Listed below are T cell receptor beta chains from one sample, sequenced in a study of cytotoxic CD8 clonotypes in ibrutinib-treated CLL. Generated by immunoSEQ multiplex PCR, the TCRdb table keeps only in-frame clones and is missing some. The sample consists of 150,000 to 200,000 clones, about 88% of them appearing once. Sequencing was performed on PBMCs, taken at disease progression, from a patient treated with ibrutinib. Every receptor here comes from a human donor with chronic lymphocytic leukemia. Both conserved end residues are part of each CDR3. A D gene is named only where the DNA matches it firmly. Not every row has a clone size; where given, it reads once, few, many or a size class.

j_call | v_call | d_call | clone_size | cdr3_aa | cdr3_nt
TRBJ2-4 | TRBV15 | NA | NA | CATSRDLGRGGDIQYF | TGTGCCACCAGCAGAGATCTGGGCAGGGGAGGTGACATTCAGTACTTC
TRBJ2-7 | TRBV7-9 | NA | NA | CASSLTAYEQYF | TGTGCCAGCAGCCTAACAGCTTACGAGCAGTACTTC
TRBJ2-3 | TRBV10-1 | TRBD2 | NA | CASSETETGLAGSHTQYF | TGCGCCAGCAGTGAGACAGAGACTGGCCTAGCGGGATCACATACGCAGTATTTT
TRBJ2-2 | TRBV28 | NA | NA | CASSPWGQNTGELFF | TGTGCCAGCAGCCCGTGGGGTCAGAACACCGGGGAGCTGTTTTTT
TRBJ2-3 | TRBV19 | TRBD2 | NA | CASSPRLAGTDTQYF | TGTGCCAGTAGTCCAAGACTAGCGGGCACAGATACGCAGTATTTT
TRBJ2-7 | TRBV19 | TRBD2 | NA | CASALSGIGYEQYF | TGTGCCAGTGCCTTAAGCGGGATAGGGTACGAGCAGTACTTC
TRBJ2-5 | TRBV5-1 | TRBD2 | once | CASSSPGLAGTQETQYF | TGCGCCAGCAGCTCCCCGGGACTAGCGGGAACCCAAGAGACCCAGTACTTC
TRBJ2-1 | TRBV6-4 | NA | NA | CASSDSGATWGEQFF | TGTGCCAGCAGTGACTCGGGGGCCACCTGGGGTGAGCAGTTCTTC
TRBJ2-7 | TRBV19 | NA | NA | CASSKVHKSYEQYF | TGTGCCAGTAGTAAGGTTCACAAATCCTACGAGCAGTACTTC
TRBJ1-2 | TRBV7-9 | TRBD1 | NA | CASSLDRGIYGYTF | TGTGCCAGCAGCTTAGACAGGGGGATATATGGCTACACCTTC
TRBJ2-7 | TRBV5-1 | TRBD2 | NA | CASSSPDPVAGSSYEQYF | TGCGCCAGCAGCTCCCCGGACCCAGTAGCGGGGAGCTCCTACGAGCAGTACTTC